This entry lists 20 T cell receptor beta chains sequenced from one sample in a study of human T cells and chemical hapten exposure. The time point denotes: pre-sensitization, week 0. This sample's treatment: therapeutic diphenylcyclopropenone sensitization with weekly scalp DPC. TCRdb re-derived calls from the RACE reads in MiXCR, one entry per CDR3 protein. Counted here are over 55,000 distinct CDR3 sequences, around 10% occurring once; the ten biggest clones make up nearly 10%. The sequencing here drew on whole blood, taken in connection with sensitization to the hapten diphenylcyclopropenone (DPC). The origin of the receptors is a man aged 40-49 years with alopecia areata. Some clones in this sample may be carry-over from other donors' samples.

This clonotype was seen only a few times. The V gene is TRBV11-2, the J gene TRBJ2-1; 8 bases match TRBD2. There are 14 residues in the CDR3. The V gene's germline CDR1 is SGHAT and CDR2 FQNNGV. After removal of 0 bases from V and 5 bases from J, the junction contained 0 bases not matched to a gene. The CDR3 DNA reads as TGTGCCAGCAGCTTAGAAGCGGGGGACAATGAGCAGTTCTTC. This encodes CASSLEAGDNEQFF.

In its sample, this clonotype was seen a few times. This sequence joins TRBV29-1 and TRBJ2-7; 8 positions agree with TRBD2. Germline CDR1 reads SQVTM; CDR2 reads ANQGSEA. This CDR3 comprises 14 residues. V shed 6 bases, J shed 3 bases, and the junction held 10 bases outside the gene matches. DNA for the CDR3: TGCAGCGTGGCCATAGCGGGAAGCCTCTACGAGCAGTACTTC. Protein: CSVAIAGSLYEQYF.

This clonotype was observed many times. The J gene is TRBJ2-7, the V gene TRBV10-1; the D gene is possibly TRBD2 (6 bases). Trimming removed 2 bases at V and 5 bases at J, with 13 bases between. Germline V lookup: CDR1 WNHNN, CDR2 SYGVQD (reference sequence). The CDR3 loop spans 14 amino acids. This CDR3 is CASSEGEEENEQYF. CDR3 in DNA: TGCGCCAGCAGTGAGGGGGAGGAAGAAAACGAGCAGTACTTC.

This clonotype came up a few times. The chain has TRBV20-1 and TRBJ1-4, with 7 nucleotides matching TRBD1. Trimming took 0 bases from V and 4 from J; bases not matched to a gene: 2. The CDR3 is 14 residues long. Germline CDR1 DFQATT, CDR2 SNEGSKA (reference sequence). CDR3 DNA: TGCAGTGCTAGAGATGGGACAGATAATGAAAAACTGTTTTTT. Translation gives CSARDGTDNEKLFF.

This clonotype was counted at least ten times. V gene TRBV20-1 combines with J gene TRBJ1-1; tentative D call: TRBD1 (5 bases). Germline CDR1 and CDR2: DFQATT and SNEGSKA (reference sequence). CDR3 size: 15 residues. V lost 2 bases, J lost 1 base, and 14 bases lay in between. CDR3: CSARPPRGANTEAFF. In nucleotides, the CDR3 is TGCAGTGCTAGACCTCCGAGAGGGGCGAACACTGAAGCTTTCTTT.

The chain combines TRBV11-2 with TRBJ1-4, with a weak D call TRBD1 (5 bases). CDR1 and CDR2 (germline): SGHAT, FQNNGV. V was trimmed by 2 bases and J by 13 bases, leaving 14 bases between them. The length of the CDR3 is 13 residues. The CDR3 here is CASSLQGPKGLFF. The CDR3 DNA reads as TGTGCCAGCAGCTTACAGGGACCCAAAGGACTGTTTTTT.

This clonotype has a count of ten or more. The chain carries TRBV20-1 and TRBJ1-1; D possibly corresponds to TRBD1 (5 bases). CDR1 and CDR2 (germline): DFQATT, SNEGSKA (reference sequence). CDR3 length: 11 amino acids. V lost 4 bases to trimming and J lost 7 bases, with 10 bases between them. CDR3 sequence (DNA): TGCAGTGCTATGGGGGACGGTGAAGCTTTCTTT. Protein sequence: CSAMGDGEAFF.

This clonotype occurred many times. This chain connects TRBV28 to TRBJ1-4; D gene unclear. This CDR3 has 13 residues. From germline, CDR1 is MDHEN and CDR2 SYDVKM. Trimming stripped 5 bases from V and 8 bases from J, with 12 bases between. The CDR3 protein is CASSPRALEKLFF. CDR3 coding DNA: TGTGCCAGCAGTCCAAGAGCCCTCGAAAAACTGTTTTTT.

This clonotype occurred many times. The rearrangement links TRBV6-5 to TRBJ1-4, with D possibly being TRBD1 (5 bases). CDR3 size: 16 residues. Looked up from germline, CDR1 is MNHEY and CDR2 is SVGAGI. The V end lost 5 bases, the J end lost 4 bases, and 17 bases lay between the germline ends. The CDR3 protein is CASSPLTAGSNEKLFF. The DNA for the CDR3 is TGTGCCAGCAGTCCCCTGACAGCCGGCAGTAATGAAAAACTGTTTTTT.

The rearrangement joins TRBV30 to TRBJ2-1, with D unclear. Per the germline V gene, CDR1 is GTSNPN and CDR2 is SVGIG (reference sequence). The V end lost 1 base, the J end lost 8 bases, and 6 bases lay between the germline ends. CDR3 length equals 11 residues. The CDR3 coding sequence is TGTGCCTGGAGTGCTGGGGATGAGCAGTTCTTC. Amino acid sequence: CAWSAGDEQFF.

This clonotype was detected many times. This chain connects TRBV28 to TRBJ1-5; unclear D gene. Germline-derived CDR1 and CDR2 are MDHEN and SYDVKM. The CDR3 has 16 amino acids. V lost 5 bases, J lost 0 bases, and 14 bases lay in between. This CDR3 is CASSKTTATSNQPQHF. In DNA, the CDR3 is TGTGCCAGCAGTAAAACGACGGCAACTAGCAATCAGCCCCAGCATTTT.

The genes are TRBV10-3 and TRBJ2-3; 7 bases map to TRBD1. Germline V gene lookup returns CDR1 ENHRY and CDR2 SYGVKD. CDR3 length: 12 amino acids. V shed 7 bases, J shed 4 bases, and the junction held 2 bases outside the gene matches. The CDR3 region has the DNA TGTGCCATCAAAGGGGGCGCAGATACGCAGTATTTT. Translation gives CAIKGGADTQYF.

The rearrangement uses TRBV7-7 and TRBJ2-1, with 10 bases identical to TRBD1. CDR1 is SSHAT, CDR2 FNYEAQ, per germline (reference sequence). V shed 5 bases, J shed 8 bases, and the junction held 9 bases outside the gene matches. The CDR3 has 15 residues. DNA for the CDR3: TGTGCCAGCAGCAACTCCGTGACAGGGGGCGATGAGCAGTTCTTC. Encoded protein: CASSNSVTGGDEQFF.

This clonotype was counted a few times. This sequence joins TRBV28 and TRBJ1-5; D uncertain. The CDR3 consists of 12 residues. Trimming cost V 4 bases and J 10 bases, with 11 bases left between them. Per germline, CDR1 MDHEN and CDR2 SYDVKM. CDR3 loop: CASSSSGFPQHF. CDR3 bases: TGTGCCAGCAGTTCATCGGGGTTCCCCCAGCATTTT.

The V gene is TRBV4-2, the J gene TRBJ1-5, with TRBD1 matching over 9 bases. Germline V gene lookup returns CDR1 LGHNA and CDR2 YNFKEQ. J lost 5 bases, V lost 3 bases, and 8 bases had no gene match. The CDR3 runs 16 residues. CDR3 DNA sequence: TGTGCCAGCAGCCATGCACAGGGGGCGCGCGATCAGCCCCAGCATTTT. This translates into CASSHAQGARDQPQHF.

This chain connects TRBV20-1 to TRBJ2-5; D is ambiguous. Germline V gene lookup returns CDR1 DFQATT and CDR2 SNEGSKA (reference sequence). Trimming stripped 2 bases from V and 5 bases from J, with 9 bases between. The CDR3 sequence is 12 residues long. The CDR3 DNA sequence: TGCAGTGCTAGACAGGCCGCGGAGACCCAGTACTTC. The encoded protein is CSARQAAETQYF.

This clonotype was seen repeatedly, ten times or more. The chain links TRBV13 to TRBJ2-5, with D tentatively TRBD2 (5 bases). This CDR3 is built from 14 residues. The germline gives CDR1 PRHDT, CDR2 FYEKMQ (reference sequence). The V and J ends lost 5 bases and 2 bases respectively, with 12 bases between them. CDR3 in DNA: TGTGCCAGCAGCCGCAGCGGAAAGCAAGAGACCCAGTACTTC. Translated, it gives CASSRSGKQETQYF.

The rearrangement joins TRBV28 to TRBJ2-1; D remains unclear. V lost 4 bases and J lost 9, with 7 bases in between. From germline, CDR1 is MDHEN and CDR2 SYDVKM. This CDR3 is 11 amino acids long. CDR3 sequence reads: CASSSPPEQFF. In DNA, the CDR3 is TGTGCCAGCAGTTCGCCTCCTGAGCAGTTCTTC.

This clonotype was seen repeatedly, ten times or more. The V call is TRBV10-3, the J call TRBJ1-4; TRBD1 agrees at 7 bases. Trimming removed 3 bases from V and 6 bases from J; junction bases left unmatched: 16. The CDR3 runs to 18 residues. The germline V gene has CDR1 ENHRY and CDR2 SYGVKD. CDR3 residues: CAISDSNGPGTADEKLFF. The CDR3 DNA reads TGTGCCATCAGTGACTCCAATGGCCCCGGGACAGCGGATGAAAAACTGTTTTTT.

This clonotype was picked up many times. The V call is TRBV3-1, the J call TRBJ2-1, with D unresolved. V lost 0 bases to trimming and J lost 13 bases, with 19 bases between them. Germline values: CDR1 LGHDT, CDR2 YNNKEL (reference sequence). The CDR3 length is 15 residues. The CDR3 reads CASSQDVGSLLNQFF. CDR3 coding DNA: TGTGCCAGCAGCCAAGATGTAGGTAGTCTTCTGAACCAGTTCTTC.